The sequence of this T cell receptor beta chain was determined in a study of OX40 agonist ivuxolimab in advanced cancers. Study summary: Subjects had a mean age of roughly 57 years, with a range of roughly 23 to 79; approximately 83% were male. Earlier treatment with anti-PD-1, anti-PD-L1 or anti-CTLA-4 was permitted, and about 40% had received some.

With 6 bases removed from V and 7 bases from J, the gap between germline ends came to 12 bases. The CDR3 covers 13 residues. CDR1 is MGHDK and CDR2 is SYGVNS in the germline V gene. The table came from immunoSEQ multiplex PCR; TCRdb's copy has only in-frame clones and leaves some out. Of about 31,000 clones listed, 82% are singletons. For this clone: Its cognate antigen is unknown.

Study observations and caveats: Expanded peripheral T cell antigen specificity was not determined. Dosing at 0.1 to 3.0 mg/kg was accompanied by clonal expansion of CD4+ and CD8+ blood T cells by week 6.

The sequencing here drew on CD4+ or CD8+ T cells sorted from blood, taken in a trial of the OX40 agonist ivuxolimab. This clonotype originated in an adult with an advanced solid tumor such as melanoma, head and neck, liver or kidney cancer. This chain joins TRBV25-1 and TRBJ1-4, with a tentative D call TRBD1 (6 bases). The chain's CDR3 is CASSGGASEKLFF. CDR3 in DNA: TGTGCCAGCAGCGGGGGGGCAAGTGAAAAACTGTTTTTT.